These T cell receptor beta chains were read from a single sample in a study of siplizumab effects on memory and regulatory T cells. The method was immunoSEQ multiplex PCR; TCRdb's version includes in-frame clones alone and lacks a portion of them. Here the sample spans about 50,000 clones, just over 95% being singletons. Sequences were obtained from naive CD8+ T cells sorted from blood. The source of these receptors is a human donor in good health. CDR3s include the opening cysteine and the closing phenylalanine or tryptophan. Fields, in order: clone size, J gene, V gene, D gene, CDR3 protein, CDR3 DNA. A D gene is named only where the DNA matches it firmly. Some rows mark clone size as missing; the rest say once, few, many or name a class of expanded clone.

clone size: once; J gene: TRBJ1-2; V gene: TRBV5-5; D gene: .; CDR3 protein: CASSLAAVKDYGYTF; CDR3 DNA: TGTGCCAGCAGCTTGGCGGCAGTAAAAGACTATGGCTACACCTTC
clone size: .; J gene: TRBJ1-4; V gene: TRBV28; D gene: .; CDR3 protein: CASTSSGRRGDEKLFF; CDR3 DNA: TGTGCCAGCACCTCCTCGGGCCGTCGGGGAGATGAAAAACTGTTTTTT
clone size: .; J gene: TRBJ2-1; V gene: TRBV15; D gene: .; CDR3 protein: CATNGGKQGNEQFF; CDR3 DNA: TGTGCCACCAATGGGGGGAAGCAGGGCAATGAGCAGTTCTTC
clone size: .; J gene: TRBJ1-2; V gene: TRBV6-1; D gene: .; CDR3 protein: CASSETVTLNYGYTF; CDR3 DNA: TGTGCCAGCAGTGAGACAGTGACCCTCAACTATGGCTACACCTTC
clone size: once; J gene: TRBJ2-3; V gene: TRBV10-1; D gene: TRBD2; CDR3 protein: CASSETSGYTDTQYF; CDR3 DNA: TGCGCCAGCAGTGAGACTAGCGGCTACACAGATACGCAGTATTTT
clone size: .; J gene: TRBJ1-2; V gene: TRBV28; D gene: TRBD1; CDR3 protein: CASSLRQGAIPNYGYTF; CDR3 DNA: TGTGCCAGCAGTCTCCGACAGGGCGCCATACCTAACTATGGCTACACCTTC
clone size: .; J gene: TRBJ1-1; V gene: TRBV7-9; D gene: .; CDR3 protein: CASSPVGQMNTEAFF; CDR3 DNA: TGTGCCAGCAGCCCCGTCGGACAGATGAACACTGAAGCTTTCTTT
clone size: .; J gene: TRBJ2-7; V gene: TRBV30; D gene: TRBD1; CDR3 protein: CAWLGQGAREQYF; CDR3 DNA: TGTGCCTGGCTAGGACAGGGGGCGAGGGAGCAGTACTTC
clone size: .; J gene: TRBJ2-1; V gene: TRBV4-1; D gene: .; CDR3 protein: CASSPPEGGIGYEQFF; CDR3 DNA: TGCGCCAGCAGCCCTCCCGAGGGGGGAATAGGCTATGAGCAGTTCTTC
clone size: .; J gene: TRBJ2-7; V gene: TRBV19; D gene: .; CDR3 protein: CASSIASDSYEQYF; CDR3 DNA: TGTGCCAGTAGTATAGCGAGCGACTCCTACGAGCAGTACTTC
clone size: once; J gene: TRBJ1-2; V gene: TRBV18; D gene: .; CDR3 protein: CASSPVDSNYGYTF; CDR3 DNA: TGTGCCAGCTCACCAGTGGACTCTAACTATGGCTACACCTTC
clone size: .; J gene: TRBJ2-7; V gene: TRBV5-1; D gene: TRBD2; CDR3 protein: CASSRTSGSYEQYF; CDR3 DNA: TGCGCCAGCAGCAGAACTAGCGGGAGCTACGAGCAGTACTTC
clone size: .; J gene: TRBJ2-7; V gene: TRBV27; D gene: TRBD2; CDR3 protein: CASRSLAGPSYEQYF; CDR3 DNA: TGTGCCAGCAGGTCACTAGCGGGACCATCCTACGAGCAGTACTTC
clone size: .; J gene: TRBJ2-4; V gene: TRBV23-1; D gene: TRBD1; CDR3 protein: CASSQYRDRADIQYF; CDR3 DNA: TGCGCCAGCAGTCAATACCGGGACAGGGCGGACATTCAGTACTTC
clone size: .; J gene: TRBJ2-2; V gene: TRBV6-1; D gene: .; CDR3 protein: CARGANTGELFF; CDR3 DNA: TGTGCCCGGGGCGCGAACACCGGGGAGCTGTTTTTT
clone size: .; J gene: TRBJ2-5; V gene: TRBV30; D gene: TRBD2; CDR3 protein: CAWSRGLAGEETQYF; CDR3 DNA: TGTGCCTGGAGTCGTGGACTAGCGGGAGAAGAGACCCAGTACTTC